The following is a TCR beta chain sequence with its context. The source of the sample is a study of control samples from healthy donors and cancer patients. Libraries were prepared by immunoSEQ multiplex PCR; TCRdb keeps only in-frame clonotypes and omits some of them. The top ten clones hold 6% to 9% of a sample with more than 140,000 clones, less than 95% of them seen once. The receptor comes from a man aged 18 to 29 in good health. The sequenced sample consisted of blood.

The CDR3 reads CSVLPLQGAKGYTF. The CDR3 region has the DNA TGCAGCGTCTTACCGTTACAGGGGGCGAAGGGCTACACCTTC. This sequence joins TRBV29-1 and TRBJ1-2; 9 nucleotides align to TRBD1. CDR1 SQVTM and CDR2 ANQGSEA come from the germline V gene. There are 14 residues in the CDR3. After removal of 6 bases from V and 8 bases from J, the junction contained 13 bases not matched to a gene.